The TCR beta chain described here comes from a study of control samples from healthy donors and cancer patients. The germline gives CDR1 KGHSH, CDR2 LQKENI. Trimming at V came to 6 bases and at J to 5 bases, leaving 5 bases not matched to a gene. This CDR3 is 14 amino acids long. This table comes from immunoSEQ multiplex PCR, and its TCRdb copy is limited to in-frame clones, with some not included. The sample holds 90,000 to 100,000 clones; roughly 90% are singletons and the top ten take roughly an eighth. V and J are TRBV18 and TRBJ2-1, with 9 bases aligning to TRBD1. Sequencing was performed on blood. The clonotype was recovered from a woman in her 70s in good health. The CDR3 DNA reads as TGTGCCAGCTCTCTAGGACAGGGGAACAATGAGCAGTTCTTC. Protein sequence: CASSLGQGNNEQFF.